This entry lists 32 T cell receptor beta chains sequenced from one sample in a study of OX40 agonist ivuxolimab in advanced cancers. Some clones are missing from TCRdb's copy, which holds only in-frame ones; the method was immunoSEQ multiplex PCR. The data contain 53,000 or so clones, roughly 83% of them singletons. Sequencing was performed on CD4+ or CD8+ T cells sorted from blood, taken in a trial of the OX40 agonist ivuxolimab. These receptors were collected from an adult with an advanced solid tumor such as melanoma, head and neck, liver or kidney cancer.

This chain links TRBV7-2 with TRBJ1-1; D possibly corresponds to TRBD1 (6 bases). The CDR3 loop spans 17 amino acids. Germline CDR1 SGHTA, CDR2 FQGNSA. The V and J ends lost 4 bases and 1 base respectively, with 19 bases between them. The CDR3 nucleotides are TGTGCCAGCAGCTCCACTTACAGGGTAGGAAGGAACACTGAAGCTTTCTTT. It specifies CASSSTYRVGRNTEAFF.

This sequence joins TRBV29-1 and TRBJ2-5; D is perhaps TRBD1 (8 bases). Germline CDR1 reads SQVTM; CDR2 reads ANQGSEA. With 7 bases removed from V and 4 bases from J, the gap between germline ends came to 16 bases. The CDR3 spans 13 residues. The CDR3 nucleotides are TGCAGCGCCCGGACAGGGAGGGCAGAGACCCAGTACTTC. Its protein product is CSARTGRAETQYF.

V usage is TRBV5-1 and J usage is TRBJ2-5; 15 bases are a match to TRBD2. The ends lost 3 bases at V and 5 bases at J; junction bases unmatched: 5. Per germline, CDR1 SGHRS and CDR2 YFSETQ. The CDR3 loop spans 16 amino acids. CDR3 nucleotide sequence: TGCGCCAGCAGCTCCTGGACTAGCGGGAGGGCCGAGACCCAGTACTTC. It yields the protein CASSSWTSGRAETQYF.

V and J are TRBV4-1 and TRBJ2-3; the D gene could be TRBD1 or TRBD2 (6 bases each). V lost 5 bases and J lost 2, with 11 bases in between. This CDR3 comprises 14 residues. Germline-derived CDR1 and CDR2 are MGHRA and YSYEKL. The CDR3 nucleotides read TGCGCCAGCAGCGAAGGGGGGTTCACAGATACGCAGTATTTT. It encodes CASSEGGFTDTQYF.

The chain has TRBV11-2 and TRBJ2-7, with 12 bases aligning to TRBD2. Trimming at V came to 5 bases and at J to 3 bases, leaving 14 bases not matched to a gene. The CDR3 has 18 residues. The germline V gene has CDR1 SGHAT and CDR2 FQNNGV. CDR3 sequence (DNA): TGTGCCAGCAGCGAGGCAGGGGGAACTAGCGGGAGGATCTACGAGCAGTACTTC. Translating gives CASSEAGGTSGRIYEQYF.

The CDR3 DNA reads TGTGCCAGCATGAAAACCGGGACAGGGGGAGGACCCCAGCATTTT. Translating gives CASMKTGTGGGPQHF. The chain recombines TRBV2 with TRBJ1-5; 11 bases map to TRBD1. CDR1 SNHLY and CDR2 FYNNEI come from the germline V gene. CDR3 size: 15 residues. J lost 10 bases, V lost 7 bases, and 12 bases had no gene match.

This chain joins TRBV15 and TRBJ1-1, with a weak D call TRBD1 (6 bases). Trimming shortened V by 5 bases and J by 4 bases, and 11 bases separated the two germline ends. The CDR3 consists of 13 residues. Germline loops: CDR1 LNHNV, CDR2 YYDKDF (reference sequence). As DNA, the CDR3 is TGTGCCACCAGCCAGGGGCAGGGCACTGAAGCTTTCTTT. Its protein is CATSQGQGTEAFF.

The chain uses TRBV5-1 and TRBJ2-5; D uncertain. This CDR3 has 15 amino acids. The germline V and J ends were trimmed by 3 bases and 5 bases, with 17 bases remaining between them. Germline loops: CDR1 SGHRS, CDR2 YFSETQ. The CDR3 bases are TGCGCCAGCAGCTGGTGGGGTCAGTACATCGAGACCCAGTACTTC. Translating it yields CASSWWGQYIETQYF.

This chain joins TRBV6-6 and TRBJ1-5, with TRBD1 as a possible D gene (6 bases). Trimming cost V 2 bases and J 7 bases, with 9 bases left between them. The CDR3 has 13 residues. The germline V gene encodes CDR1 MNHNY and CDR2 SVGAGI (reference sequence). The CDR3 loop is CASSYGRGQPQHF. The CDR3 bases are TGTGCCAGCAGTTACGGCAGGGGCCAGCCCCAGCATTTT.

This chain links TRBV21-1 with TRBJ2-4; TRBD2 reflects the table's D call only, with no check against the DNA. TRBV21-1 is flagged as a pseudogene. CDR3 size: 16 residues. This CDR3 is CASSKLASIAKNIQYF. CDR3 nucleotide sequence: TGTGCCAGCAGCAAACTAGCCAGTATAGCCAAAAACATTCAGTACTTC.

This clone was recorded only once. The V gene is TRBV6-5, the J gene TRBJ1-1; D might be TRBD1 (6 bases). Germline CDR1 is MNHEY and CDR2 is SVGAGI. The V end lost 6 bases, the J end lost 2 bases, and 10 bases lay between the germline ends. This CDR3 region has 13 residues. The CDR3 DNA sequence: TGTGCCAGCAGGGACAGAGCTAACACTGAAGCTTTCTTT. Its translation is CASRDRANTEAFF.

The chain combines TRBV7-2 with TRBJ1-4; no reliable D call. The CDR3 spans 15 residues. Trimming shortened V by 5 bases and J by 0 bases, and 10 bases separated the two germline ends. Germline V gene data show CDR1 as SGHTA and CDR2 as FQGNSA. In nucleotides, the CDR3 is TGTGCCAGCAGCGGGCAGACCTCAACTAATGAAAAACTGTTTTTT. Amino acid sequence: CASSGQTSTNEKLFF.

The chain combines TRBV2 with TRBJ2-3; D tentatively fits TRBD1 or TRBD2 (5 bases each). V was shortened by 6 bases and J by 4 bases, with 20 bases between the two germline ends. The germline V gene has CDR1 SNHLY and CDR2 FYNNEI. The CDR3 sequence is 16 residues long. This chain's CDR3 is CASSPGTLAEADTQYF. CDR3 sequence (DNA): TGTGCCAGCAGCCCCGGGACCCTTGCGGAGGCAGATACGCAGTATTTT.

J is TRBJ2-1 and V is TRBV5-1; TRBD2 agrees at 8 bases. Unmatched junction bases numbered 4, after V lost 7 bases and J lost 1 base. This CDR3 has 14 residues. Germline CDR1 reads SGHRS; CDR2 reads YFSETQ. The DNA for the CDR3 is TGCGCCAGCGGCCCGGGGGGGTCCTACAATGAGCAGTTCTTC. It specifies CASGPGGSYNEQFF.

V is TRBV7-9 and J is TRBJ2-5; TRBD1 aligns across 8 bases. Germline V lookup: CDR1 SEHNR, CDR2 FQNEAQ (reference sequence). V lost 0 bases to trimming and J lost 4 bases; unmatched junction nucleotides: 4. The CDR3 runs to 15 residues. The CDR3 DNA sequence: TGTGCCAGCAGCTTAGCGAGACAGGGGAGAGAGACCCAGTACTTC. Encoded protein: CASSLARQGRETQYF.

There are a few counts of this clone. This chain uses TRBV5-6 with TRBJ2-1, with D maybe TRBD2 (6 bases). V was pared by 1 base and J by 3 bases, with 11 bases between. The CDR3 extends over 15 amino acids. Germline-derived CDR1 and CDR2 are SGHDT and YYEEEE. DNA of the CDR3: TGTGCCAGCAGCTTGCCGGGAGTGGGCTACAATGAGCAGTTCTTC. This encodes CASSLPGVGYNEQFF.

The DNA for the CDR3 is TGTGCCAGCAGCCAATTCCGTCAGGGCCCCTACGAGCAGTACTTC. Translation: CASSQFRQGPYEQYF. The chain carries TRBV14 and TRBJ2-7; D may be TRBD1 (5 bases). Germline V CDR1 and CDR2: SGHDN, FVKESK. The CDR3 totals 15 residues. Deletions cut 2 bases from V and 2 bases from J, with 13 bases between.

The chain is built from TRBV7-2 and TRBJ2-1; D is unclear. Looked up from germline, CDR1 is SGHTA and CDR2 is FQGNSA. Trimming removed 5 bases from V and 5 bases from J, with 13 bases in between. The CDR3 is 14 residues long. The CDR3 sequence is CASSQAYNNNEQFF. Written as DNA, the CDR3 is TGTGCCAGCAGCCAGGCGTACAACAACAATGAGCAGTTCTTC.

The gene calls are TRBV30 and TRBJ2-1; 13 bases fit TRBD2. Trimming removed 5 bases from V and 7 bases from J; junction bases left unmatched: 5. Germline CDR1 reads GTSNPN; CDR2 reads SVGIG (reference sequence). This CDR3 has 14 residues. The CDR3 nucleotides read TGTGCCTGGGCCGAGGGACTAGCGGGGAATGAGCAGTTCTTC. Translation: CAWAEGLAGNEQFF.

The gene calls are TRBV7-3 and TRBJ2-5; 10 bases agree with TRBD2. V gave up 1 base and J gave up 4 bases; unmatched junction bases: 6. The CDR3 contains 16 residues. Germline CDR1 reads SGHTA; CDR2 reads FQGTGA. CDR3 coding DNA: TGTGCCAGCAGCTTAAATTCCCTAGCGGGAGCAGAGACCCAGTACTTC. Its protein is CASSLNSLAGAETQYF.

The CDR3, as DNA: TGTGCTAGTGGTTCGGCCCGAACAGGGGGGGAGAACACTGAAGCTTTCTTT. Translation gives CASGSARTGGENTEAFF. The genes are TRBV12-5 and TRBJ1-1; the match to TRBD1 covers 8 bases. This CDR3 comprises 17 residues. Germline lookup yields CDR1 LGHNT and CDR2 FRNRAP. J gave up 1 base and V 4 bases, and 11 bases lay outside the gene matches.

The chain joins TRBV30 to TRBJ2-7; 7 nucleotides match TRBD1. The V and J ends lost 2 bases and 1 base, in that order; junction bases with no gene match: 2. Germline V gene sequence: CDR1 GTSNPN, CDR2 SVGIG (reference sequence). The CDR3 runs 13 residues. The CDR3 reads CAWSKGASYEQYF. The CDR3 DNA reads TGTGCCTGGAGTAAGGGGGCTTCCTACGAGCAGTACTTC.

V usage is TRBV7-2 and J usage is TRBJ1-3; no definite D call. This CDR3 spans 16 amino acids. Per germline, CDR1 SGHTA and CDR2 FQGNSA. V was cut by 3 bases and J by 0 bases, with 12 bases left in between. The CDR3 here is CASSLNGGRSGNTIYF. In DNA form, the CDR3 reads TGTGCCAGCAGCTTGAACGGCGGCCGCTCTGGAAACACCATATATTTT.

The chain uses TRBV18 and TRBJ1-5; no clear D gene. The length of the CDR3 is 14 residues. Germline V gene data show CDR1 as KGHSH and CDR2 as LQKENI. V lost 3 bases and J lost 11, with 17 bases in between. The CDR3 DNA is TGTGCCAGCTCACCTGTTCGGGGTGAAGGATCCCAGCATTTT. As protein: CASSPVRGEGSQHF.

The chain carries TRBV7-2 and TRBJ2-4; D perhaps matches TRBD2 (6 bases). This CDR3 is 16 amino acids long. The V and J ends lost 5 bases and 0 bases respectively, with 14 bases between them. Germline values: CDR1 SGHTA, CDR2 FQGNSA. The CDR3 region has the DNA TGTGCCAGCAGCATAGAGGAGGGCATAGCCAAAAACATTCAGTACTTC. Translating gives CASSIEEGIAKNIQYF.

The chain couples TRBV15 to TRBJ2-7; D is unresolved. This CDR3 has 13 amino acids. The V gene lost 0 bases and the J gene lost 5 bases, with 8 bases spanning the gap. Germline CDR1 LNHNV, CDR2 YYDKDF (reference sequence). CDR3 sequence: CATSRERVHEQYF. DNA of the CDR3: TGTGCCACCAGCAGAGAAAGAGTACACGAGCAGTACTTC.

The chain carries TRBV4-3 and TRBJ1-1; no definite D call. There are 13 residues in the CDR3. Per germline, CDR1 LGHNA and CDR2 YSLEER. Trimming removed 0 bases at V and 11 bases at J, with 13 bases between. The CDR3 DNA reads TGCGCCAGCAGCCAAGATAAGAATTTGGAGGCTTTCTTT. As protein: CASSQDKNLEAFF.

The chain recombines TRBV11-3 with TRBJ1-2, with D perhaps TRBD1 (5 bases). Germline V gene sequence: CDR1 SGHNT, CDR2 YENEEA. V lost 4 bases, J lost 8 bases, and 17 bases lay in between. This CDR3 region has 14 residues. In DNA form, the CDR3 reads TGTGCCAGCAGCTCGCAAAGGCAGGGCCTCGGCTACACCTTC. This translates into CASSSQRQGLGYTF. The variable domain in full, completed from reference TRBV11-3 and TRBJ1-2, reads EAGVVQSPRYKIIEKKQPVAFWCNPISGHNTLYWYLQNLGQGPELLIRYENEEAVDDSQLPKDRFSAERLKGVDSTLKIQPAELGDSAVYLCASSSQRQGLGYTFGSGTRLTVV.

V is TRBV11-1 and J is TRBJ1-2, with D uncertain. CDR3 size: 14 residues. The V end lost 3 bases, the J end lost 2 bases, and 10 bases lay between the germline ends. CDR1 and CDR2 (germline): SGHAT, FQDESV (reference sequence). The CDR3 protein is CASSFTTRNYGYTF. CDR3 sequence (DNA): TGTGCCAGCAGCTTCACGACACGGAACTATGGCTACACCTTC.

This sequence joins TRBV11-3 and TRBJ2-7; D is unclear. The CDR3 covers 13 residues. Germline loops: CDR1 SGHNT, CDR2 YENEEA. V was clipped by 1 base and J by 12 bases, with 16 bases between them. The DNA for the CDR3 is TGTGCCAGCAGCTTAGCGGGTTCCCCGGGTCCGTACTTC. It encodes CASSLAGSPGPYF.

This chain uses TRBV5-6 with TRBJ2-7; D remains unclear. The V gene's germline CDR1 is SGHDT and CDR2 YYEEEE. The CDR3 spans 18 residues. Trimming took 1 base from V and 1 from J, leaving 21 bases between them. Here the CDR3 DNA reads TGTGCCAGCAGCTTGCGGCAGCGAATTACCCTAGGGTCCTACGAGCAGTACTTC. Its protein product is CASSLRQRITLGSYEQYF.

The J gene is TRBJ2-3, the V gene TRBV11-2, with 7 bases lining up with TRBD2. The CDR3 spans 14 residues. Germline CDR1 is SGHAT and CDR2 is FQNNGV. V gave up 7 bases and J gave up 4 bases; unmatched junction bases: 8. The CDR3 region is CASTRDYISDTQYF. The CDR3 DNA follows: TGTGCCAGCACCAGGGACTATATATCAGATACGCAGTATTTT.